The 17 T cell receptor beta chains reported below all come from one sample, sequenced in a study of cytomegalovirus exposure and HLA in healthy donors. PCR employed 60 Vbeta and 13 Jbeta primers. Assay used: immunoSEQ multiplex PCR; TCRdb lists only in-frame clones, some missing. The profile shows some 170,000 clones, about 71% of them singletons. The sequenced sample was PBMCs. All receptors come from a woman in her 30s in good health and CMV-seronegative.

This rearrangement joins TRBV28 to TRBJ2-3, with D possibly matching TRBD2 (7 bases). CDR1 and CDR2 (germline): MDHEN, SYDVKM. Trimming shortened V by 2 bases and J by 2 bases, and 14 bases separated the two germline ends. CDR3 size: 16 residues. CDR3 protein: CASSLVRGRSTDTQYF. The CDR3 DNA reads TGTGCCAGCAGTTTAGTGCGGGGGCGATCCACAGATACGCAGTATTTT.

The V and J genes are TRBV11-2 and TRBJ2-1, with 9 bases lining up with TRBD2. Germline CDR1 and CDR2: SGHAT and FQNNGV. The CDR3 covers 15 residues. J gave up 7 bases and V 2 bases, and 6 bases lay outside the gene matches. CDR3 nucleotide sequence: TGTGCCAGCAGCTTAATTGCGGGAGGGCAGAATGAGCAGTTCTTC. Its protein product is CASSLIAGGQNEQFF.

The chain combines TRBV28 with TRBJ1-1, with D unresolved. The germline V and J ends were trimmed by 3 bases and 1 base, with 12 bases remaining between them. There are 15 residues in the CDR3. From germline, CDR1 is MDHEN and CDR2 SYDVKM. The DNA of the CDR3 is TGTGCCAGCAGTTTTATCGGTTATAGGAACACTGAAGCTTTCTTT. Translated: CASSFIGYRNTEAFF.

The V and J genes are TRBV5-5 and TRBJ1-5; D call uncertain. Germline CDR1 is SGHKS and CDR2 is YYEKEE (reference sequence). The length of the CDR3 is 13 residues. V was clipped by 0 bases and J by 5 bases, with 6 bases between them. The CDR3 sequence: CASSLVGHQPQHF. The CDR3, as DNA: TGTGCCAGCAGCTTGGTGGGCCATCAGCCCCAGCATTTT.

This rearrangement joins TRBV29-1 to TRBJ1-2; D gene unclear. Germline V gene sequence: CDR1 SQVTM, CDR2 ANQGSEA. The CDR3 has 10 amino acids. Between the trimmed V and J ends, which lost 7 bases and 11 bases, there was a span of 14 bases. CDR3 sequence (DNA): TGCAGCGCAGGAGCCACGGGATACACCTTC. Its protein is CSAGATGYTF.

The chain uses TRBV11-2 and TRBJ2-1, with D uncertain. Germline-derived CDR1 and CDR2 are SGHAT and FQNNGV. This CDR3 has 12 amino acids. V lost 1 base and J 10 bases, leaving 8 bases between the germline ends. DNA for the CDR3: TGTGCCAGCAGCTTAGTGTTGACAGAGCAGTTCTTC. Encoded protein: CASSLVLTEQFF.

The chain's CDR3 is CAISESGQGALDTQYF. CDR3 bases: TGTGCCATCAGTGAGTCGGGACAGGGGGCGTTGGATACGCAGTATTTT. The J gene is TRBJ2-3, the V gene TRBV10-3; 12 bases match TRBD1. Trimming took 0 bases from V and 6 from J; bases not matched to a gene: 4. The germline V gene encodes CDR1 ENHRY and CDR2 SYGVKD. The CDR3 covers 16 residues.

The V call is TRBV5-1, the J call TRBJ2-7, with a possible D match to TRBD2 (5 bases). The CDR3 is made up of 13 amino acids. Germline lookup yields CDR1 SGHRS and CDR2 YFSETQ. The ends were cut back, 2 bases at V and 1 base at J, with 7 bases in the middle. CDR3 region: CASSFRLSYEQYF. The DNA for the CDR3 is TGCGCCAGCAGCTTTAGACTATCCTACGAGCAGTACTTC.

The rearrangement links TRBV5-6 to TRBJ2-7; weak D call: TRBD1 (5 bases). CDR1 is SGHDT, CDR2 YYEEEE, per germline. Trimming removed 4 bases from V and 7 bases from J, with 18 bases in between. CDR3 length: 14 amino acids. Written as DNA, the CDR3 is TGTGCCAGCAGCCCAAGGACATCCCAAGGGGAGCAGTACTTC. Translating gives CASSPRTSQGEQYF.

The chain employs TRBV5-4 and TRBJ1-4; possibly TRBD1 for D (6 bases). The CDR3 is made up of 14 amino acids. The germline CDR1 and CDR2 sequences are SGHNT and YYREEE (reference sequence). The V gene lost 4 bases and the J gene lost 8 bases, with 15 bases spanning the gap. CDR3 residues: CASSLRGAGEKLFF. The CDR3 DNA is TGTGCCAGCAGCCTCCGGGGGGCAGGCGAAAAACTGTTTTTT.

The chain's CDR3 is CASSRRRGQGGQPQHF. The CDR3 DNA reads as TGTGCCAGCAGTCGAAGGCGGGGACAGGGTGGTCAGCCCCAGCATTTT. The rearrangement links TRBV28 to TRBJ1-5, with 9 bases fitting TRBD1. Germline CDR1 reads MDHEN; CDR2 reads SYDVKM. This CDR3 comprises 16 residues. V shed 5 bases, J shed 6 bases, and the junction held 11 bases outside the gene matches. Drawing the rest from reference TRBV28 and TRBJ1-5, the complete variable domain is DVKVTQSSRYLVKRTGEKVFLECVQDMDHENMFWYRQDPGLGLRLIYFSYDVKMKEKGDIPEGYSVSREKKERFSLILESASTNQTSMYLCASSRRRGQGGQPQHFGDGTRLSIL.

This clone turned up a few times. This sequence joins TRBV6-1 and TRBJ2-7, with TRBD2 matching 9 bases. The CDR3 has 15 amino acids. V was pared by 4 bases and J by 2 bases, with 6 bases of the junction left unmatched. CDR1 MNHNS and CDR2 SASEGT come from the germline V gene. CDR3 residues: CASSGLSGGTYEQYF. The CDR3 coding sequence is TGTGCCAGCAGTGGCCTTAGCGGGGGAACCTACGAGCAGTACTTC.

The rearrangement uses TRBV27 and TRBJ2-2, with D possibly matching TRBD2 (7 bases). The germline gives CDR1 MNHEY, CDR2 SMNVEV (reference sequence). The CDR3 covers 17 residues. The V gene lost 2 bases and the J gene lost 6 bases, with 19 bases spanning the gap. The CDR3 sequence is CASSLRMMGGRAGELFF. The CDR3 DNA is TGTGCCAGCAGTTTAAGGATGATGGGGGGGCGTGCCGGGGAGCTGTTTTTT.

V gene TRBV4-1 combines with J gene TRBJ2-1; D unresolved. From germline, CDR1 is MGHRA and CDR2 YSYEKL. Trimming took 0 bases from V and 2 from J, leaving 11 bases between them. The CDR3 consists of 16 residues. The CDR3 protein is CASSQEEPSPYNEQFF. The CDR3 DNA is TGCGCCAGCAGCCAAGAGGAGCCTTCGCCCTACAATGAGCAGTTCTTC.

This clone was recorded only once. CDR3 loop: CASSKQGPLNTEAFF. The CDR3 DNA reads TGTGCCAGCAGCAAACAGGGTCCCCTGAACACTGAAGCTTTCTTT. The V and J genes are TRBV7-2 and TRBJ1-1; perhaps TRBD1 as D (6 bases). The CDR3 runs to 15 residues. CDR1 SGHTA and CDR2 FQGNSA come from the germline V gene. V was trimmed by 5 bases and J by 0 bases, leaving 13 bases between them.

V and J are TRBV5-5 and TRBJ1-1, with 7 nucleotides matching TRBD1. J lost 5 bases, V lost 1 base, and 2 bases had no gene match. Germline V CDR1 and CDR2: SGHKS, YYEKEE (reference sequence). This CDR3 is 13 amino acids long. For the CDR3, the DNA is TGTGCCAGCAGCTTGCCAGGGGGGACTGAAGCTTTCTTT. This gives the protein CASSLPGGTEAFF.

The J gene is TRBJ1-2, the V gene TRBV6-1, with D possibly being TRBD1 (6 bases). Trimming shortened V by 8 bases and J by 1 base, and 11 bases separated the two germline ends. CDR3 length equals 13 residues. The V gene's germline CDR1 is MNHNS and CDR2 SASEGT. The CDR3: CASLTGDNYGYTF. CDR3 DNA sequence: TGTGCCAGCCTGACAGGAGATAACTATGGCTACACCTTC.